This T cell receptor beta chain was obtained from a study of shared clonotypes between healthy human individuals. Findings and caveats of the study: The study found about 5.1% of naive CD4 clonotypes shared across a handful of donors.

Worth noting for this clone: The antigen is not known.

Profiling relied on immunoSEQ multiplex PCR, and the TCRdb table lists in-frame clones only, not all of them. The sample contains approximately 940,000 clones, about three quarters of which appear only once. The CDR3 has 15 amino acids. The germline gives CDR1 LNHDA, CDR2 SQIVND (reference sequence). The V and J ends lost 5 bases and 0 bases respectively, with 14 bases between them. All donors were healthy HIV-negative adults lacking recent acute infections or vaccinations. The chain has TRBV19 and TRBJ2-7, with D hard to call. The sample consisted of memory CD4+ T cells sorted from blood. The subset denotes: CD45RA-negative fraction. This receptor was obtained from a young man in good health. The CDR3 reads CASSHPGLNSYEQYF. The DNA of the CDR3 is TGTGCCAGTAGTCATCCGGGTCTCAACTCCTACGAGCAGTACTTC.